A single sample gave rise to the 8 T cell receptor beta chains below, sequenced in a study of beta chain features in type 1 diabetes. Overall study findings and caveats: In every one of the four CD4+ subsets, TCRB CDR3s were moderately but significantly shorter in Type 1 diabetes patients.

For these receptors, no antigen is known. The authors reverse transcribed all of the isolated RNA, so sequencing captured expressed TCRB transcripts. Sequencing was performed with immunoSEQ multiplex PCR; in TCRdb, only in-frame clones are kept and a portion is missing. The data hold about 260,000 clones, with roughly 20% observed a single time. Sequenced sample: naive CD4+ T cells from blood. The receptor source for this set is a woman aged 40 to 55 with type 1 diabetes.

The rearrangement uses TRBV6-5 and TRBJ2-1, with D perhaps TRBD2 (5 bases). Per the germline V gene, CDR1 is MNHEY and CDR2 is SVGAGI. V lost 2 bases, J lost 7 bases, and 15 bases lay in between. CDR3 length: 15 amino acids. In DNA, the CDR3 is TGTGCCAGCAGTTACCCCGATTCCGGAGGAAATGAGCAGTTCTTC. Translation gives CASSYPDSGGNEQFF.

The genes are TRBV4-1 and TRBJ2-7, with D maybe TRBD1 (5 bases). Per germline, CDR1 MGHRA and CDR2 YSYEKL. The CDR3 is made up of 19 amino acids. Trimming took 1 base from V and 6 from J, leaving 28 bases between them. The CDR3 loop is CASSQATPSTVGDLAEQYF. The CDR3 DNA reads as TGCGCCAGCAGCCAAGCTACACCTTCCACGGTAGGGGATCTTGCCGAGCAGTACTTC.

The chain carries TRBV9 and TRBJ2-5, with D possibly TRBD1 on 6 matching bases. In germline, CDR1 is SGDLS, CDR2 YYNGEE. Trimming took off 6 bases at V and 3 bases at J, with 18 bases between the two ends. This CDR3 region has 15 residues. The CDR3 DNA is TGTGCCAGCACCGTGACAGGAGATGGAAAAGAGACCCAGTACTTC. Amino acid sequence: CASTVTGDGKETQYF.

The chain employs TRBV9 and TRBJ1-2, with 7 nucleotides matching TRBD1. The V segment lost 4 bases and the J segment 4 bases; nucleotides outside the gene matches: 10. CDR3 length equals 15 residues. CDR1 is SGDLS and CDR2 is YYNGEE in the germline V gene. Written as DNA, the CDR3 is TGTGCCAGCAGCACCCGGGACAGAAGCTTCTATGGCTACACCTTC. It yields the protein CASSTRDRSFYGYTF. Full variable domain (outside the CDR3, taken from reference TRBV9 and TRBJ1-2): DSGVTQTPKHLITATGQRVTLRCSPRSGDLSVYWYQQSLDQGLQFLIQYYNGEERAKGNILERFSAQQFPDLHSELNLSSLELGDSALYFCASSTRDRSFYGYTFGSGTRLTVV.

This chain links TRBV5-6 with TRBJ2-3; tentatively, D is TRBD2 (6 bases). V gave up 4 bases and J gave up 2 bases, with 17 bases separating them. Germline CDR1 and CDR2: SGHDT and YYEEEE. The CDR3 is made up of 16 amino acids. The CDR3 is CASSLPTSRITDTQYF. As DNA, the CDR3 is TGTGCCAGCAGCCTCCCAACTAGCCGCATCACAGATACGCAGTATTTT.

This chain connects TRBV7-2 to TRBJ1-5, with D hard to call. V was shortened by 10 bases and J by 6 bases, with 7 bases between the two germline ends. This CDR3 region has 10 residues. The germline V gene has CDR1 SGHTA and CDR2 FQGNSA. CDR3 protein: CAIDFQPQHF. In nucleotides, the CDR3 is TGTGCCATAGACTTTCAGCCCCAGCATTTT.

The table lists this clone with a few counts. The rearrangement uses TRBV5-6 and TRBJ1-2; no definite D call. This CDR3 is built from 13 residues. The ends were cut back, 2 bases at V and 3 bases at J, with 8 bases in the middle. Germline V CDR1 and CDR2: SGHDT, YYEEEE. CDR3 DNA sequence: TGTGCCAGCAGCTTAGAGCCCCACTATGGCTACACCTTC. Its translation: CASSLEPHYGYTF.

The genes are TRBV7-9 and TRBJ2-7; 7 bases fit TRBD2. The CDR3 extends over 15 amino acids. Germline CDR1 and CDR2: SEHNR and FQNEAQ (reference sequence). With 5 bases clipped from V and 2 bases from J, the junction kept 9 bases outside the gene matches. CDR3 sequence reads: CASSQSGNPAYEQYF. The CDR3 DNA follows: TGTGCCAGCAGCCAAAGCGGGAATCCCGCCTACGAGCAGTACTTC.